Listed here are 32 T cell receptor beta chains from one sample, sequenced in a study of CXCR3-negative and CXCR3-positive naive CD8 T cells. Study-level findings and limits: TRB CDR3s were more hydrophobic in CXCR3-positive than in CXCR3-negative naive cells.

These TCRs are of unknown antigen specificity. Preparation of TRB cDNA libraries relied on 5' RACE carrying UMI labels. TCRdb re-analyzed the 5' RACE reads; it lists each CDR3 protein once, without DNA. The sample's table shows 150,000 to 180,000 distinct CDR3 sequences. The sample was naive CXCR3+ CD8+ T cells from blood. The subset is: CD45RO-CCR7+CD27+CD95- naive CD8+ T cells expressing CXCR3 (TNR3+). The receptor source for this set is a human donor in good health. Some clones in this sample may be carry-over from other donors' samples.

The chain couples TRBV7-2 to TRBJ2-1; TCRdb indicates TRBD1, and absent DNA this call remains unverified. CDR1 is SGHTA and CDR2 is FQGNSA in the germline V gene. The length of the CDR3 is 14 residues. Here the CDR3 reads CASSYRDRGNEQFF.

The rearrangement uses TRBV21-1 and TRBJ1-2; TCRdb's assignment of TRBD1 cannot be checked, as there is no DNA. TRBV21-1 is recorded as a pseudogene. The CDR3 covers 12 residues. The CDR3 sequence: CARALSGYGYTF.

This chain links TRBV10-3 with TRBJ1-1. The CDR3 contains 15 residues. CDR1 is ENHRY, CDR2 SYGVKD, per germline. The CDR3 sequence: CAISEVEGPNTEAFF.

The V gene is TRBV19, the J gene TRBJ1-2; the TCRdb D gene call, TRBD1, has no DNA to confirm it. The CDR3 loop spans 11 amino acids. CDR1 LNHDA and CDR2 SQIVND come from the germline V gene (reference sequence). This CDR3 is CASSEGAGYTF. Variable domain in full (rest from reference TRBV19 and TRBJ1-2): DGGITQSPKYLFRKEGQNVTLSCEQNLNHDAMYWYRQDPGQGLRLIYYSQIVNDFQKGDIAEGYSVSREKKESFPLTVTSAQKNPTAFYLCASSEGAGYTFGSGTRLTVV.

This rearrangement joins TRBV11-2 to TRBJ2-7; TCRdb calls TRBD1, which cannot be checked without DNA. CDR3 size: 14 residues. In germline, CDR1 is SGHAT, CDR2 FQNNGV. CDR3 sequence: CASRAGMLNYEQYF. Drawing the rest from reference TRBV11-2 and TRBJ2-7, the complete variable domain is EAGVAQSPRYKIIEKRQSVAFWCNPISGHATLYWYQQILGQGPKLLIQFQNNGVVDDSQLPKDRFSAERLKGVDSTLKIQPAKLEDSAVYLCASRAGMLNYEQYFGPGTRLTVT.

The chain combines TRBV7-9 with TRBJ2-1; TCRdb names TRBD2, which stays unverified in the absence of DNA. CDR3 length equals 15 residues. CDR1 and CDR2 (germline): SEHNR, FQNEAQ (reference sequence). CDR3 residues: CASSRTGLDYNEQFF.

This chain links TRBV3-1 with TRBJ2-1; the TCRdb call, TRBD2, lacks DNA for checking. CDR3 length: 15 amino acids. Germline-derived CDR1 and CDR2 are LGHDT and YNNKEL (reference sequence). The CDR3 sequence is CASSQGLAVYNEQFF.

V is TRBV5-1 and J is TRBJ1-1; checking the TCRdb D call of TRBD1 is not possible without DNA. The CDR3 consists of 14 residues. CDR1 SGHRS and CDR2 YFSETQ come from the germline V gene. Here the CDR3 reads CASSLIRENTEAFF.

The rearrangement links TRBV19 to TRBJ2-1; TCRdb selects TRBD1, and the lack of DNA leaves this call unchecked. The length of the CDR3 is 13 residues. Germline V gene lookup returns CDR1 LNHDA and CDR2 SQIVND (reference sequence). This chain's CDR3 is CAISQGPDNEQFF.

This rearrangement joins TRBV28 to TRBJ2-1; the TCRdb call, TRBD1, lacks DNA for checking. The CDR3 length is 14 residues. Per the germline V gene, CDR1 is MDHEN and CDR2 is SYDVKM. This chain's CDR3 is CASSPGGGYNEQFF. Filled out from reference TRBV28 and TRBJ2-1, the complete variable domain reads DVKVTQSSRYLVKRTGEKVFLECVQDMDHENMFWYRQDPGLGLRLIYFSYDVKMKEKGDIPEGYSVSREKKERFSLILESASTNQTSMYLCASSPGGGYNEQFFGPGTRLTVL.

CDR3 in amino acids: CASSQVSSRVMKTQYF. The chain is built from TRBV4-1 and TRBJ2-5. Germline assignment: CDR1 MGHRA and CDR2 YSYEKL. The CDR3 has 16 amino acids.

The chain combines TRBV29-1 with TRBJ2-1; lacking DNA, the TRBD2 call made by TCRdb goes unchecked. Germline values: CDR1 SQVTM, CDR2 ANQGSEA. The CDR3 is made up of 16 amino acids. This CDR3 is CSVETASGSSYNEQFF.

The chain links TRBV5-6 to TRBJ2-7; the TCRdb call, TRBD2, lacks DNA for checking. Germline V CDR1 and CDR2: SGHDT, YYEEEE. The CDR3 is made up of 15 amino acids. This CDR3 reads CASSLDPSGSYEQYF. Looking up the rest from reference TRBV5-6 and TRBJ2-7 gives the full variable domain: DAGVTQSPTHLIKTRGQQVTLRCSPKSGHDTVSWYQQALGQGPQFIFQYYEEEERQRGNFPDRFSGHQFPNYSSELNVNALLLGDSALYLCASSLDPSGSYEQYFGPGTRLTVT.

The gene calls are TRBV4-3 and TRBJ1-3. The CDR3 has 15 amino acids. CDR1 and CDR2 from the germline V gene are LGHNA and YSLEER. The CDR3 sequence: CASSQGYGPGNTIYF.

The V and J genes are TRBV28 and TRBJ2-3. CDR3 length: 12 amino acids. CDR1 MDHEN and CDR2 SYDVKM come from the germline V gene. The CDR3 sequence: CASSLVTDTQYF.

The rearrangement uses TRBV4-3 and TRBJ2-7; the D call of TRBD1 rests on TCRdb alone, since no DNA is present to check it. Per germline, CDR1 LGHNA and CDR2 YSLEER. There are 13 residues in the CDR3. CDR3 sequence reads: CASSQDEGGEQYF.

J is TRBJ2-1 and V is TRBV7-8; TCRdb calls TRBD2, which cannot be checked without DNA. Germline CDR1 SGHVS, CDR2 FQNEAQ. This CDR3 comprises 15 residues. CDR3 in amino acids: CASSLGAGEADEQFF.

This rearrangement joins TRBV29-1 to TRBJ2-1; TCRdb's D call, TRBD1, is unchecked because there is no DNA. Germline CDR1 SQVTM, CDR2 ANQGSEA. CDR3 length equals 13 residues. CDR3 residues: CSVDRTGRNEQFF.

The J gene is TRBJ2-2, the V gene TRBV4-1. Germline V gene lookup returns CDR1 MGHRA and CDR2 YSYEKL. The CDR3 has 15 residues. CDR3 protein: CASSEDGSNTGELFF.

The chain uses TRBV6-2 or TRBV6-3 and TRBJ2-2. Germline CDR1 MNHEY, CDR2 SVGEGT. This CDR3 spans 11 amino acids. The CDR3 is CASSSTGELFF.

The chain is built from TRBV29-1 and TRBJ2-2; TCRdb outputs TRBD1, but without DNA this stays unchecked. The length of the CDR3 is 14 residues. The V gene's germline CDR1 is SQVTM and CDR2 ANQGSEA. CDR3 amino acids: CSVGGTGVTGELFF.

The J gene is TRBJ1-2, the V gene TRBV29-1; the D call from TCRdb, TRBD1, cannot be confirmed without DNA. This CDR3 is 12 amino acids long. In germline, CDR1 is SQVTM, CDR2 ANQGSEA. CDR3 protein: CSVVGEFYGYTF.

The chain is built from TRBV6-5 and TRBJ1-1. CDR1 and CDR2 (germline): MNHEY, SVGAGI. The CDR3 is made up of 16 amino acids. This CDR3 reads CASSYSDRAFLGSAFF.

V is TRBV15 and J is TRBJ2-2. CDR3 size: 14 residues. In germline, CDR1 is LNHNV, CDR2 YYDKDF (reference sequence). The CDR3 spells CATSIAENTGELFF. Full variable domain (rest looked up from reference TRBV15 and TRBJ2-2): DAMVIQNPRYQVTQFGKPVTLSCSQTLNHNVMYWYQQKSSQAPKLLFHYYDKDFNNEADTPDNFQSRRPNTSFCFLDIRSPGLGDTAMYLCATSIAENTGELFFGEGSRLTVL.

The chain carries TRBV6-6 and TRBJ2-1; there is no DNA to check the TCRdb D call of TRBD1. The CDR3 covers 16 residues. Germline CDR1 reads MNHNY; CDR2 reads SVGAGI (reference sequence). CDR3 region: CASSPFTSGGDNEQFF.

V usage is TRBV19 and J usage is TRBJ1-1; TCRdb outputs TRBD1, but without DNA this stays unchecked. The germline V gene has CDR1 LNHDA and CDR2 SQIVND (reference sequence). The CDR3 runs to 13 residues. CDR3 residues: CASTNTGNTEAFF.

The chain recombines TRBV9 with TRBJ1-6. Germline CDR1 is SGDLS and CDR2 is YYNGEE. The CDR3 loop spans 16 amino acids. CDR3 loop: CASSVASSALNSPLHF.

The chain carries TRBV5-1 and TRBJ2-7; TCRdb proposes TRBD2, but this gene call is untestable without DNA. The CDR3 consists of 16 residues. The germline V gene encodes CDR1 SGHRS and CDR2 YFSETQ. The CDR3 is CASSLAGGDYSYEQYF. The full variable domain, rest sourced from reference TRBV5-1 and TRBJ2-7, is KAGVTQTPRYLIKTRGQQVTLSCSPISGHRSVSWYQQTPGQGLQFLFEYFSETQRNKGNFPGRFSGRQFSNSRSEMNVSTLELGDSALYLCASSLAGGDYSYEQYFGPGTRLTVT.

The V call is TRBV25-1, the J call TRBJ2-7; TCRdb's D call of TRBD1 is untestable without DNA. The CDR3 extends over 14 amino acids. Germline values: CDR1 MGHDK, CDR2 SYGVNS. The CDR3 spells CASSESGGSYEQYF.

The chain has TRBV15 and TRBJ1-5; checking the TCRdb D call of TRBD1 is not possible without DNA. CDR3 length: 14 residues. CDR1 is LNHNV, CDR2 YYDKDF, per germline (reference sequence). CDR3 sequence reads: CATSRRQSDQPQHF.

The J gene is TRBJ1-1, the V gene TRBV5-1. The CDR3 is made up of 14 amino acids. Looked up from germline, CDR1 is SGHRS and CDR2 is YFSETQ. The CDR3 region is CASSLGGYYTEAFF.

The V gene is TRBV9, the J gene TRBJ2-1; TCRdb returns TRBD2, unconfirmable since there is no DNA. This CDR3 is built from 17 residues. Germline CDR1 is SGDLS and CDR2 is YYNGEE. This chain's CDR3 is CASSTSGLAGGGNEQFF.